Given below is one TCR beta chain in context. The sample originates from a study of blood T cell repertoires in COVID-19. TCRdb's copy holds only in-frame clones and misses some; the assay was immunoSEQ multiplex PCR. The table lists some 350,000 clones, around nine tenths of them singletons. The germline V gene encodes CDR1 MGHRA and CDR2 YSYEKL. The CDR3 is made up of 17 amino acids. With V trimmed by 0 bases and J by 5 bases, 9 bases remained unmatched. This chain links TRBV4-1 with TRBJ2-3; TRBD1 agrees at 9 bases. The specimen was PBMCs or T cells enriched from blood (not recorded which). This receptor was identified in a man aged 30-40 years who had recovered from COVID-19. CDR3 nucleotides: TGCGCCAGCAGCCAAGAGGGGACAGGGCCGAGGGGAGATACGCAGTATTTT. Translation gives CASSQEGTGPRGDTQYF.